The rows below give T cell receptor beta chains drawn from one sample of a study of shared clonotypes between healthy human individuals. TCRdb's table, derived via immunoSEQ multiplex PCR, lists solely in-frame clones and lacks some. The table shows about 320,000 clones, with around 86% occurring only once. Sequenced: memory CD8+ T cells sorted from blood. Receptor source: a man between 18 and 29 years old in good health. The CDR3 runs from the conserved cysteine through the conserved F or W. D genes are given only for firm matches. Rows give clone size only sometimes, using once, few, many, or a class for an expanded clone.

cdr3_length: 13
j_call: TRBJ2-7
d_call: .
v_call: TRBV29-1
clone_size: .
cdr3_nt: TGCAGCGCGACCGGCAGTTTAGGGGTAGAGCAGTACTTC
cdr3_aa: CSATGSLGVEQYF

cdr3_length: 17
j_call: TRBJ2-5
d_call: .
v_call: TRBV6-4
clone_size: .
cdr3_nt: TGTGCCAGCAGTGACCTTAGGGGGGGACGTATCCAAGAGACCCAGTACTTC
cdr3_aa: CASSDLRGGRIQETQYF

cdr3_length: 17
j_call: TRBJ2-7
d_call: TRBD1
v_call: TRBV11-2
clone_size: .
cdr3_nt: TGTGCCAGCAGCTTAGGAGCCCCCGGGACAGGATCTAACGAGCAGTACTTC
cdr3_aa: CASSLGAPGTGSNEQYF

cdr3_length: 15
j_call: TRBJ1-4
d_call: .
v_call: TRBV18
clone_size: .
cdr3_nt: TGTGCCAGCTCACTGCAGACCAGGGCTAATGAAAAACTGTTTTTT
cdr3_aa: CASSLQTRANEKLFF

cdr3_length: 14
j_call: TRBJ2-3
d_call: .
v_call: TRBV30
clone_size: .
cdr3_nt: TGTGCCTGGCGCCCGGGGTTTAGCACAGATACGCAGTATTTT
cdr3_aa: CAWRPGFSTDTQYF

cdr3_length: 16
j_call: TRBJ1-1
d_call: TRBD1
v_call: TRBV7-8
clone_size: .
cdr3_nt: TGTGCCAGCAGCTTTAGGACAGGGGGCCGGGGCACTGAAGCTTTCTTT
cdr3_aa: CASSFRTGGRGTEAFF

cdr3_length: 13
j_call: TRBJ2-2
d_call: TRBD1
v_call: TRBV19
clone_size: .
cdr3_nt: TGTGCCAGTGGCTACAGGGGAATGGGGGAGCTGTTTTTT
cdr3_aa: CASGYRGMGELFF

cdr3_length: 13
j_call: TRBJ2-7
d_call: .
v_call: TRBV7-9
clone_size: .
cdr3_nt: TGTGCCAGCAGCTTACCCGGGCCCTACGAGCAGTACTTC
cdr3_aa: CASSLPGPYEQYF

cdr3_length: 16
j_call: TRBJ1-5
d_call: .
v_call: TRBV4-1
clone_size: .
cdr3_nt: TGCGCCAGCAGCCTGTCGGCGGGGGAGGGAAATCAGCCCCAGCATTTT
cdr3_aa: CASSLSAGEGNQPQHF

cdr3_length: 15
j_call: TRBJ1-2
d_call: TRBD1
v_call: TRBV4-1
clone_size: .
cdr3_nt: TGCGCCAGCAGCCCGGACAGGGTGGCTAACTATGGCTACACCTTC
cdr3_aa: CASSPDRVANYGYTF

cdr3_length: 15
j_call: TRBJ2-1
d_call: .
v_call: TRBV6-1
clone_size: .
cdr3_nt: TGTGCCAGCCGGCGAGGACTCTTAAGCTTCAATGAGCAGTTCTTC
cdr3_aa: CASRRGLLSFNEQFF

cdr3_length: 16
j_call: TRBJ1-2
d_call: .
v_call: TRBV6-5
clone_size: .
cdr3_nt: TGTGCCAGCAGTTACTCCGAGACAGACTATTTCTATGGCTACACCTTC
cdr3_aa: CASSYSETDYFYGYTF

cdr3_length: 10
j_call: TRBJ2-5
d_call: .
v_call: TRBV11-3
clone_size: once
cdr3_nt: TGTGCCAGCAGTACAGAGACCCAGTACTTC
cdr3_aa: CASSTETQYF

cdr3_length: 15
j_call: TRBJ2-6
d_call: .
v_call: TRBV11-3
clone_size: .
cdr3_nt: TGTGCCAGCAGCTTAGACAGCTCTGGGGCCAACGTCCTGACTTTC
cdr3_aa: CASSLDSSGANVLTF

cdr3_length: 13
j_call: TRBJ1-1
d_call: TRBD1
v_call: TRBV4-1
clone_size: few
cdr3_nt: TGCGCCAGCAGCCAAGACAGGGGGACTGAAGCTTTCTTT
cdr3_aa: CASSQDRGTEAFF

cdr3_length: 14
j_call: TRBJ2-7
d_call: TRBD1
v_call: TRBV11-2
clone_size: .
cdr3_nt: TGTGCCAGCAGCTTAGCGACAGGGGTGTACGAGCAGTACTTC
cdr3_aa: CASSLATGVYEQYF

cdr3_length: 16
j_call: TRBJ1-6
d_call: TRBD1
v_call: TRBV27
clone_size: .
cdr3_nt: TGTGCCAGCAGTTTTCTCGGGGGACAGGGTGTTTCACCCCTCCACTTT
cdr3_aa: CASSFLGGQGVSPLHF

cdr3_length: 12
j_call: TRBJ2-7
d_call: .
v_call: TRBV6-1
clone_size: few
cdr3_nt: TGTGCCAGCAGTGAACCGGGGAACGAGCAGTACTTC
cdr3_aa: CASSEPGNEQYF

cdr3_length: 13
j_call: TRBJ1-1
d_call: .
v_call: TRBV18
clone_size: .
cdr3_nt: TGTGCCAGCTCACCAGGTATGAACACTGAAGCTTTCTTT
cdr3_aa: CASSPGMNTEAFF

cdr3_length: 14
j_call: TRBJ2-7
d_call: .
v_call: TRBV7-8
clone_size: .
cdr3_nt: TGTGCCAGCAGCTTCAGGCTCCACGCCTACGAGCAGTACTTC
cdr3_aa: CASSFRLHAYEQYF

cdr3_length: 14
j_call: TRBJ1-1
d_call: .
v_call: TRBV4-3
clone_size: .
cdr3_nt: TGCGCCAGCAGCCAAGGTTTACCCTTGATGGGAGCTTTCTTT
cdr3_aa: CASSQGLPLMGAFF

cdr3_length: 17
j_call: TRBJ1-1
d_call: .
v_call: TRBV4-3
clone_size: .
cdr3_nt: TGCGCCAGCAGCCAAAGGTTTGTCAGCCATGGGTACACTGAAGCTTTCTTT
cdr3_aa: CASSQRFVSHGYTEAFF

cdr3_length: 15
j_call: TRBJ2-3
d_call: .
v_call: TRBV19
clone_size: .
cdr3_nt: TGTGCCAGTAGTATAGAATTGGGGGATTCAGATACGCAGTATTTT
cdr3_aa: CASSIELGDSDTQYF

cdr3_length: 12
j_call: TRBJ2-7
d_call: TRBD2
v_call: TRBV2
clone_size: .
cdr3_nt: TGTGCCAAAGGGACTAGCGGCTACGAGCAGTACTTC
cdr3_aa: CAKGTSGYEQYF

cdr3_length: 16
j_call: TRBJ1-4
d_call: .
v_call: TRBV5-1
clone_size: .
cdr3_nt: TGCGCCAGCAGCTTTTTTGATGACAGACTTAATGAAAAACTGTTTTTT
cdr3_aa: CASSFFDDRLNEKLFF

cdr3_length: 13
j_call: TRBJ2-7
d_call: .
v_call: TRBV18
clone_size: .
cdr3_nt: TGTGCCAGCTCACCACCGAACAGCTACGAGCAGTACTTC
cdr3_aa: CASSPPNSYEQYF

cdr3_length: 17
j_call: TRBJ1-2
d_call: .
v_call: TRBV4-2
clone_size: .
cdr3_nt: TGTGCCAGCAGCCAAGTTTGGTTTATTGGCCCCAACTATGGCTACACCTTC
cdr3_aa: CASSQVWFIGPNYGYTF

cdr3_length: 14
j_call: TRBJ2-1
d_call: TRBD2
v_call: TRBV29-1
clone_size: .
cdr3_nt: TGCAGCGTTGAGGTGGCTAGCGGGAGCCTTGAGCAGTTCTTC
cdr3_aa: CSVEVASGSLEQFF

cdr3_length: 15
j_call: TRBJ2-5
d_call: .
v_call: TRBV7-9
clone_size: .
cdr3_nt: TGTGCCAGCAGCTTAGCGCTTCCAGGTCAAGAGACCCAGTACTTC
cdr3_aa: CASSLALPGQETQYF

cdr3_length: 13
j_call: TRBJ2-7
d_call: .
v_call: TRBV4-1
clone_size: .
cdr3_nt: TGCGCCAGCAGCCAAGCAGTTTACTACGAGCAGTACTTC
cdr3_aa: CASSQAVYYEQYF